Below, 30 T cell receptor beta chains from the same sample are listed, as sequenced in a study of blood T cell repertoires in COVID-19. TCRdb's copy holds only in-frame clones and misses some; the assay was immunoSEQ multiplex PCR. The sample has under 200,000 clones; about 88% are singletons. The sequenced material came from peripheral blood. The receptors originated from a man aged 40-49 years with acute or convalescent COVID-19.

The chain combines TRBV6-6 with TRBJ2-3, with D perhaps TRBD1 (6 bases). The ends were cut back, 8 bases at V and 5 bases at J, with 11 bases in the middle. Germline V gene lookup returns CDR1 MNHNY and CDR2 SVGAGI (reference sequence). This CDR3 has 12 amino acids. The CDR3 nucleotides are TGTGCCAGCGGCATAGGGGGAGATACGCAGTATTTT. The encoded protein is CASGIGGDTQYF.

The V and J genes are TRBV25-1 and TRBJ1-2, with D perhaps matching TRBD1 (6 bases). CDR1 MGHDK and CDR2 SYGVNS come from the germline V gene. V lost 2 bases and J 5 bases, leaving 21 bases between the germline ends. The length of the CDR3 is 17 residues. CDR3: CASSEGGATDALYGYTF. The DNA of the CDR3 is TGTGCCAGCAGTGAAGGGGGGGCAACCGATGCCTTATATGGCTACACCTTC.

The V gene is TRBV5-1, the J gene TRBJ2-2, with a weak D call TRBD2 (5 bases). The CDR3 is 13 amino acids. The germline V and J ends were trimmed by 3 bases and 5 bases, with 8 bases remaining between them. The germline gives CDR1 SGHRS, CDR2 YFSETQ. The CDR3 region is CASSSGSTGELFF. The CDR3 nucleotides are TGCGCCAGCAGCTCGGGATCGACCGGGGAGCTGTTTTTT.

The chain recombines TRBV29-1 with TRBJ2-3, with D perhaps TRBD2 (5 bases). This CDR3 is 11 amino acids long. Trimming pared 6 bases from V and 7 bases from J, leaving 11 bases between. CDR1 is SQVTM and CDR2 is ANQGSEA in the germline V gene. The CDR3 nucleotides read TGCAGCGTCGAGGGAGCCCATACGCAGTATTTT. Translating gives CSVEGAHTQYF.

The chain joins TRBV11-3 to TRBJ1-1; unclear D gene. V dropped 3 bases and J dropped 2 bases, with 4 bases sitting between them. In germline, CDR1 is SGHNT, CDR2 YENEEA. CDR3 size: 12 residues. The CDR3 nucleotides are TGTGCCAGCAGCTTTAGCAACACTGAAGCTTTCTTT. Translation: CASSFSNTEAFF.

The chain links TRBV6-4 to TRBJ1-4, with TRBD1 matching 8 bases. Looked up from germline, CDR1 is MRHNA and CDR2 is SNTAGT. V dropped 8 bases and J dropped 3; count of bases not matched to a gene: 2. The CDR3 consists of 13 residues. The CDR3 coding sequence is TGTGCCAGCGGGACAGGATCTAATGAAAAACTGTTTTTT. This translates into CASGTGSNEKLFF.

V is TRBV10-3 and J is TRBJ1-5, with a possible D match to TRBD1 (6 bases). This CDR3 region has 16 residues. Germline values: CDR1 ENHRY, CDR2 SYGVKD. The V end lost 3 bases, the J end lost 1 base, and 13 bases lay between the germline ends. DNA of the CDR3: TGTGCCATCAGTGAAGGGGGGGTCTACAGCAATCAGCCCCAGCATTTT. Protein product: CAISEGGVYSNQPQHF.

The chain recombines TRBV15 with TRBJ1-1; D might be TRBD1 (6 bases). The germline V and J ends were trimmed by 3 bases and 0 bases, with 8 bases remaining between them. CDR3 length: 14 residues. Germline V lookup: CDR1 LNHNV, CDR2 YYDKDF (reference sequence). DNA for the CDR3: TGTGCCACCAGCAGGACAGGTATGAACACTGAAGCTTTCTTT. Protein sequence: CATSRTGMNTEAFF.

This clone was detected once. This rearrangement joins TRBV5-1 to TRBJ1-2; maybe TRBD1 (6 bases). Trimming took off 2 bases at V and 2 bases at J, with 13 bases between the two ends. This CDR3 contains 15 residues. Germline V gene data show CDR1 as SGHRS and CDR2 as YFSETQ. The CDR3 bases are TGCGCCAGCAGCTTAGCCGTGGGGGCAAACTATGGCTACACCTTC. It translates to CASSLAVGANYGYTF.

The V call is TRBV19, the J call TRBJ1-1; D unresolved. In germline, CDR1 is LNHDA, CDR2 SQIVND (reference sequence). V dropped 8 bases and J dropped 0 bases, with 19 bases sitting between them. CDR3 size: 16 residues. The CDR3 protein is CASRDGLAKMNTEAFF. The CDR3, as DNA: TGTGCCAGTCGAGATGGGTTAGCGAAAATGAACACTGAAGCTTTCTTT. Full variable domain (outside the CDR3, taken from reference TRBV19 and TRBJ1-1): DGGITQSPKYLFRKEGQNVTLSCEQNLNHDAMYWYRQDPGQGLRLIYYSQIVNDFQKGDIAEGYSVSREKKESFPLTVTSAQKNPTAFYLCASRDGLAKMNTEAFFGQGTRLTVV.

This clone is labeled medium-sized (0.01 to 0.1%). The chain uses TRBV6-4 and TRBJ1-1, with 7 positions matching TRBD1. V shed 3 bases, J shed 5 bases, and the junction held 6 bases outside the gene matches. The germline gives CDR1 MRHNA, CDR2 SNTAGT. This CDR3 spans 14 amino acids. The chain's CDR3 is CASSEGTEPTEAFF. Here the CDR3 DNA reads TGTGCCAGCAGTGAAGGGACAGAACCGACTGAAGCTTTCTTT.

The chain carries TRBV5-1 and TRBJ2-7; TRBD1 matches at 12 bases. Germline assignment: CDR1 SGHRS and CDR2 YFSETQ. The junction had 3 bases not matched to a gene; V was cut back by 0 bases and J by 5 bases. The CDR3 totals 15 residues. This CDR3 is CASSLVGTGGDEQYF. The CDR3 coding sequence is TGCGCCAGCAGCTTGGTAGGGACAGGGGGCGACGAGCAGTACTTC.

V usage is TRBV7-9 and J usage is TRBJ1-2, with 7 bases matching TRBD1. Looked up from germline, CDR1 is SEHNR and CDR2 is FQNEAQ (reference sequence). V lost 7 bases to trimming and J lost 2 bases; unmatched junction nucleotides: 4. There are 13 residues in the CDR3. In nucleotides, the CDR3 is TGTGCCAGCACCGAGGGACAGAACTATGGCTACACCTTC. It specifies CASTEGQNYGYTF.

Concerning this clone: The junction differs from germline at one of its ends, possibly a read error. The V and J genes are TRBV6-5 and TRBJ1-2; 8 bases align to TRBD1. The CDR3 is 13 amino acids. Germline CDR1 and CDR2: MNHEY and SVGAGI. CDR3 protein: CASSYSPHRDRTF. CDR3 DNA sequence: TGTGCCAGCAGTTACTCGCCCCATCGGGACAGGACATTC.

The chain recombines TRBV30 with TRBJ1-2; no clear D. Germline values: CDR1 GTSNPN, CDR2 SVGIG (reference sequence). Trimming shortened V by 0 bases and J by 6 bases, and 17 bases separated the two germline ends. There are 15 residues in the CDR3. In nucleotides, the CDR3 is TGTGCCTGGAGTGTACTTAACGCTAAGCTGAATGGCTACACCTTC. As protein: CAWSVLNAKLNGYTF.

The chain has TRBV5-5 and TRBJ2-3; 14 bases map to TRBD2. Trimming removed 4 bases from V and 2 bases from J; junction bases left unmatched: 6. CDR1 and CDR2 (germline): SGHKS, YYEKEE (reference sequence). There are 17 residues in the CDR3. The CDR3 here is CASSVGLAGGLTDTQYF. DNA of the CDR3: TGTGCCAGCAGCGTAGGACTAGCGGGGGGACTCACAGATACGCAGTATTTT.

This clone showed up just once. The chain combines TRBV6-6 with TRBJ2-7, with D possibly TRBD2 on 5 matching bases. Germline V gives CDR1 MNHNY, CDR2 SVGAGI (reference sequence). The germline V and J ends were trimmed by 4 bases and 1 base, with 14 bases remaining between them. The CDR3 length is 15 residues. The CDR3 nucleotides read TGTGCCAGCAGTTTTGGAGGACTGACATCCTACGAGCAGTACTTC. It translates to CASSFGGLTSYEQYF.

This clone was counted only a few times. The gene calls are TRBV2 and TRBJ1-5; D ambiguous. V was shortened by 4 bases and J by 6 bases, with 19 bases between the two germline ends. The germline V gene encodes CDR1 SNHLY and CDR2 FYNNEI. The CDR3 has 16 residues. The CDR3 coding sequence is TGTGCCAGCAGTGCGGACTCAACAGCGGTGGGTCAGCCCCAGCATTTT. This encodes CASSADSTAVGQPQHF.

The gene calls are TRBV2 and TRBJ1-5; D ambiguous. V dropped 2 bases and J dropped 1 base, with 9 bases sitting between them. Looked up from germline, CDR1 is SNHLY and CDR2 is FYNNEI. The CDR3 covers 15 residues. This chain's CDR3 is CASSENSFSNQPQHF. The CDR3 region has the DNA TGTGCCAGCAGTGAAAACTCGTTCAGCAATCAGCCCCAGCATTTT.

The rearrangement links TRBV6-6 to TRBJ2-7, with 7 nucleotides matching TRBD1. Germline CDR1 and CDR2: MNHNY and SVGAGI (reference sequence). Trimming took 4 bases from V and 3 from J; bases not matched to a gene: 3. This CDR3 has 13 residues. CDR3 region: CASSFGQDYEQYF. In DNA, the CDR3 is TGTGCCAGCAGTTTCGGACAGGACTACGAGCAGTACTTC.

V is TRBV28 and J is TRBJ2-1; TRBD1 matches at 7 bases. There are 14 residues in the CDR3. Germline V gene sequence: CDR1 MDHEN, CDR2 SYDVKM. After removal of 5 bases from V and 4 bases from J, the junction contained 5 bases not matched to a gene. In DNA, the CDR3 is TGTGCCAGCAGTCCCGGGACAGCATACAATGAGCAGTTCTTC. It codes for CASSPGTAYNEQFF.

This clone was observed a handful of times. The chain recombines TRBV27 with TRBJ2-2; a weak D match, TRBD2 (5 bases). The CDR3 sequence is 14 residues long. Germline V gene data show CDR1 as MNHEY and CDR2 as SMNVEV (reference sequence). The V end lost 8 bases, the J end lost 4 bases, and 14 bases lay between the germline ends. CDR3 sequence (DNA): TGTGCCAGCGGAAAGCGGCCGGCCACCGGGGAGCTGTTTTTT. It translates to CASGKRPATGELFF.

The chain joins TRBV4-3 to TRBJ1-5; maybe TRBD1 (5 bases). The CDR3 consists of 13 residues. Per germline, CDR1 LGHNA and CDR2 YSLEER. V was trimmed by 1 base and J by 7 bases, leaving 8 bases between them. CDR3: CASSQVWGQPQHF. CDR3 nucleotides: TGCGCCAGCAGCCAAGTGTGGGGCCAGCCCCAGCATTTT.

In nucleotides, the CDR3 is TGTGCCAGCCTACCCCGGGAAGGCGAATCCGGAAACACCATATATTTT. Residues: CASLPREGESGNTIYF. The V gene is TRBV2, the J gene TRBJ1-3; D call uncertain. The CDR3 length is 16 residues. V dropped 8 bases and J dropped 4 bases, with 21 bases sitting between them. CDR1 and CDR2 from the germline V gene are SNHLY and FYNNEI.

This clone was counted a single time. This chain links TRBV11-2 with TRBJ2-1; possibly TRBD1 for D (5 bases). Germline V CDR1 and CDR2: SGHAT, FQNNGV. V shed 0 bases and J shed 7 bases, with 13 bases lying between them. The CDR3 is 15 amino acids. The CDR3 DNA follows: TGTGCCAGCAGCTTAGAGGGTCAGGGTGGGAATGAGCAGTTCTTC. This gives the protein CASSLEGQGGNEQFF.

This clone was recorded only once. The rearrangement joins TRBV12-3 or TRBV12-4 to TRBJ2-6; a possible D gene is TRBD2 (5 bases). Trimming shortened V by 6 bases and J by 5 bases, and 8 bases separated the two germline ends. CDR3 length: 13 amino acids. The CDR3 reads CASSSSRANVLTF. In nucleotides, the CDR3 is TGTGCCAGCAGCTCTAGCAGGGCCAACGTCCTGACTTTC.

This clone was recorded at least ten times. This chain connects TRBV3-1 (or the pseudogene TRBV3-2) to TRBJ2-3; D remains unclear. The germline CDR1 and CDR2 sequences are LGHDT and YNNKEL (reference sequence). The CDR3 spans 17 residues. V was pared by 1 base and J by 2 bases, with 16 bases between. CDR3 in amino acids: CASSQVGGPENTDTQYF. CDR3 DNA: TGTGCCAGCAGCCAAGTCGGCGGTCCAGAGAACACAGATACGCAGTATTTT.

The chain uses TRBV5-1 and TRBJ2-7, with no clear D. V gave up 0 bases and J gave up 4 bases, with 8 bases separating them. The germline CDR1 and CDR2 sequences are SGHRS and YFSETQ. The CDR3 spans 13 residues. The DNA for the CDR3 is TGCGCCAGCAGCTTGGGCCTAGATTACGAGCAGTACTTC. Translating gives CASSLGLDYEQYF.

In this sample, this clone turned up once. This sequence joins TRBV7-6 and TRBJ1-3; possibly TRBD1 for D (5 bases). CDR1 and CDR2 (germline): SGHVS, FNYEAQ. This CDR3 has 16 amino acids. The ends were cut back, 6 bases at V and 0 bases at J, with 15 bases in the middle. The CDR3 here is CASSDKQALSGNTIYF. The CDR3 bases are TGTGCCAGCAGTGATAAACAGGCCCTCTCTGGAAACACCATATATTTT.

The chain uses TRBV6-5 and TRBJ1-1, with 7 bases lining up with TRBD1. The junction had 2 bases not matched to a gene; V was cut back by 6 bases and J by 1 base. Germline lookup yields CDR1 MNHEY and CDR2 SVGAGI. The CDR3 covers 13 residues. CDR3 residues: CASSGTENTEAFF. The CDR3 coding sequence is TGTGCCAGCAGCGGGACAGAGAACACTGAAGCTTTCTTT.